This T cell receptor beta chain derives from a study of cytomegalovirus exposure and HLA in healthy donors. Study-wide results and limits: Presence/absence analyses took donor sequencing depth as roughly uniform. As a later analysis showed, a missense DCLRE1C variant was linked to trimming of TCR beta V- and J-genes.

On this clone: Its antigen remains unidentified.

The V end was cut by 0 bases, the J end by 6 bases, with 10 bases between. The germline CDR1 and CDR2 sequences are SGHDT and YYEEEE. The CDR3 totals 13 residues. The PCR made use of 60 Vbeta and 13 Jbeta primers. Some clones are missing from TCRdb's copy, which holds only in-frame ones; the method was immunoSEQ multiplex PCR. The data show 200,000 to 250,000 clones, 75% to 85% seen once. This receptor was taken from a woman in her sixties in good health and CMV-seropositive. Specimen: PBMCs. The chain joins TRBV5-6 to TRBJ2-7; D possibly corresponds to TRBD2 (5 bases). The CDR3 DNA follows: TGTGCCAGCAGCTTGGAAGTCCGGGGCGAGCAGTACTTC. This gives the protein CASSLEVRGEQYF.